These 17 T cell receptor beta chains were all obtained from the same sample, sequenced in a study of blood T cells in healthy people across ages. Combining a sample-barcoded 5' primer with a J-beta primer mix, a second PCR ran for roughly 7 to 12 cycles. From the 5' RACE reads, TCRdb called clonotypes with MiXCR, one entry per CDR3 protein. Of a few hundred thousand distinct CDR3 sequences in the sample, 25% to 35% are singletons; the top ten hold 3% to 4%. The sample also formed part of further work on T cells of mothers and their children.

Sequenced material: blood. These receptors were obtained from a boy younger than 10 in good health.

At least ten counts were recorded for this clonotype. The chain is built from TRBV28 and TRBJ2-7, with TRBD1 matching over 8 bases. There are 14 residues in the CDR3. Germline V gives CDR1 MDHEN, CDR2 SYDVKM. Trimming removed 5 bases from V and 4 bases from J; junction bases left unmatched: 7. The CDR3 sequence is CASSPQGAGYEQYF. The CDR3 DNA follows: TGTGCCAGCAGTCCCCAGGGGGCTGGTTACGAGCAGTACTTC.

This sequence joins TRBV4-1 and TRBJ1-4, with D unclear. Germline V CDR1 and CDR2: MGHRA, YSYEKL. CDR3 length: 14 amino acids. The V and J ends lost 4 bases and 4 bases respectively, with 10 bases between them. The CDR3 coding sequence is TGCGCCAGCAGCCTTTCCCGCTTTAATGAAAAACTGTTTTTT. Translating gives CASSLSRFNEKLFF.

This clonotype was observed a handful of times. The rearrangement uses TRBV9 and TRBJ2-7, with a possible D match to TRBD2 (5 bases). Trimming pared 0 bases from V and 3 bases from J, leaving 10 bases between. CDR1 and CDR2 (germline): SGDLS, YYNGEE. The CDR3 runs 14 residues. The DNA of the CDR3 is TGTGCCAGCAGCGTAGTTAGCGATGGCTACGAGCAGTACTTC. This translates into CASSVVSDGYEQYF.

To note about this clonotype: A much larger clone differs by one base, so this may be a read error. In DNA, the CDR3 is TGTGCCACCTACGAGCAGTACTTC. This codes for CATYEQYF. The rearrangement uses TRBV6-1 and TRBJ2-7; D not resolved. Germline CDR1 MNHNS, CDR2 SASEGT. Trimming cost V 10 bases and J 2 bases, with 0 bases left between them. The CDR3 is 8 residues long.

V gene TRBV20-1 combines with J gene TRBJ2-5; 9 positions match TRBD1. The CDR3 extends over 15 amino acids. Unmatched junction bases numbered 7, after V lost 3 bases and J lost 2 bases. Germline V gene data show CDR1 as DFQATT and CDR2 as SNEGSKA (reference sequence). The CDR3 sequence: CSARPLGTGQETQYF. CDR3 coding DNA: TGCAGTGCTAGGCCCCTGGGGACAGGGCAAGAGACCCAGTACTTC.

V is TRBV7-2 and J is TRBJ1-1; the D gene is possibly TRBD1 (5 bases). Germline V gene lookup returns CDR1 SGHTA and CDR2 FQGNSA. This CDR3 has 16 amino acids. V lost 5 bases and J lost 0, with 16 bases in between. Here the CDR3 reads CASSVSASTVNTEAFF. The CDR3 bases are TGTGCCAGCAGCGTCAGCGCCTCGACAGTGAACACTGAAGCTTTCTTT.

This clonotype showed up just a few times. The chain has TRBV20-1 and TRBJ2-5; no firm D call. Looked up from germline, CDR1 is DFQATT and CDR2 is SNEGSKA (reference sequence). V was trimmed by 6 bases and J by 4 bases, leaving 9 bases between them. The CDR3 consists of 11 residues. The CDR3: CSAATPETQYF. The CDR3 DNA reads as TGCAGTGCCGCAACCCCAGAGACCCAGTACTTC.

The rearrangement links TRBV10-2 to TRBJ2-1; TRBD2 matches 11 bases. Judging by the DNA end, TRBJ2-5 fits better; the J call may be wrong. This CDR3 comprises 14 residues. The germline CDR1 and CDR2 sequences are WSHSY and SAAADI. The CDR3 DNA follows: TGCGCCAGCAGTGTGCCTAGCGGGAGGGAGACCCAGTACTTC. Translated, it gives CASSVPSGRETQYF.

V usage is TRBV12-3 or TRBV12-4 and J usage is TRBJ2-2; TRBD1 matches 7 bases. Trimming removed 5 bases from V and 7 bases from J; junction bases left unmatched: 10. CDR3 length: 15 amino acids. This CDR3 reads CASSASETGIGELFF. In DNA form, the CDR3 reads TGTGCCAGCAGTGCTTCCGAGACAGGGATCGGGGAGCTGTTTTTT.

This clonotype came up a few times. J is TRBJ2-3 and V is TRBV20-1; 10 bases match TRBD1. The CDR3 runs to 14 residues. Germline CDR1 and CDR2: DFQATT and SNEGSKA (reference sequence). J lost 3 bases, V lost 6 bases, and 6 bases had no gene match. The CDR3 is CSARQGARTDTQYF. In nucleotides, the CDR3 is TGCAGTGCCAGACAGGGGGCTCGGACAGATACGCAGTATTTT.

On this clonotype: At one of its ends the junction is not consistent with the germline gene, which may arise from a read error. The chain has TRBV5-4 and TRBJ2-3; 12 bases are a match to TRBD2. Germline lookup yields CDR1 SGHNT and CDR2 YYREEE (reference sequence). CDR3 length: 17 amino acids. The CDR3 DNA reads TGTGCCAGCAGCCCACCGACTAGCGGGGGTGGTGCAGATACACAGTATTTT. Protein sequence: CASSPPTSGGGADTQYF.

CDR3 DNA: TGTGCCACCGGCAAGGACAGGGTGAACACTGAAGCTTTCTTT. Protein sequence: CATGKDRVNTEAFF. The rearrangement links TRBV15 to TRBJ1-1; 8 nucleotides align to TRBD1. V trimming: 8 bases; J trimming: 0 bases; junction bases outside the gene matches: 5. Germline lookup yields CDR1 LNHNV and CDR2 YYDKDF (reference sequence). This CDR3 region has 14 residues.

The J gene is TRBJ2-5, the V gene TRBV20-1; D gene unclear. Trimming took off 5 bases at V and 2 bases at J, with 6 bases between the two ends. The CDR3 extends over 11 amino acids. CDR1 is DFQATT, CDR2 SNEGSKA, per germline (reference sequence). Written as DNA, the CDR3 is TGCAGTGCTTATTTTCAAGAGACCCAGTACTTC. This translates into CSAYFQETQYF.

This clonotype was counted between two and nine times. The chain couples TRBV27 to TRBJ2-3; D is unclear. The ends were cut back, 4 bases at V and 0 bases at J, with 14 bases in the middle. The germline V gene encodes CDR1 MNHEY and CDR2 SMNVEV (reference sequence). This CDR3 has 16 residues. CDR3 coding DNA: TGTGCCAGCAGTTCCCCCATCCTCCTAAGCACAGATACGCAGTATTTT. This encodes CASSSPILLSTDTQYF.

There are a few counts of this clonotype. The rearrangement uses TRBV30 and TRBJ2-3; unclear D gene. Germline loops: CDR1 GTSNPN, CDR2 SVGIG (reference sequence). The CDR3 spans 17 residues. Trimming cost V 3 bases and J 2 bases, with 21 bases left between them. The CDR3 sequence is CAWRDPTGGSLTDTQYF. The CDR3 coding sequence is TGTGCCTGGAGGGATCCCACCGGCGGATCCCTCACAGATACGCAGTATTTT.

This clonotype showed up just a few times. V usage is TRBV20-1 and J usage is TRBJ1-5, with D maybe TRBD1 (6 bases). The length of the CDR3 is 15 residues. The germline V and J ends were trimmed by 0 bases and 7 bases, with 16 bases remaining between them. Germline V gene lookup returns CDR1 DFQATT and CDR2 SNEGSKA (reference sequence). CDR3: CSAREVGGAGQPQHF. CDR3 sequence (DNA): TGCAGTGCTAGAGAGGTCGGGGGCGCGGGGCAGCCCCAGCATTTT.

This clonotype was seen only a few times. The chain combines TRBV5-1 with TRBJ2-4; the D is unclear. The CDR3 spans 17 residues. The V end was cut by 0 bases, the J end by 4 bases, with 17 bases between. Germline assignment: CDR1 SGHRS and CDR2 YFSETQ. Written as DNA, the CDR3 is TGCGCCAGCAGCTTGGCCAGACCGGAAAGAGCTAAAAACATTCAGTACTTC. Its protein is CASSLARPERAKNIQYF.